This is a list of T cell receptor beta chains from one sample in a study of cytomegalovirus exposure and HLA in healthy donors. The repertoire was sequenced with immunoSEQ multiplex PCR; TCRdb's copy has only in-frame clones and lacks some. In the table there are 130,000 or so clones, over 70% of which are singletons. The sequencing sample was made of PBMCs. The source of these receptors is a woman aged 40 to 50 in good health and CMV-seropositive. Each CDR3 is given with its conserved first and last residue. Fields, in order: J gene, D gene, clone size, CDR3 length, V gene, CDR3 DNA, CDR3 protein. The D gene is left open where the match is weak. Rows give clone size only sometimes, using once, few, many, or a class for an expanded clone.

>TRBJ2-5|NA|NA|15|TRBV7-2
TGTGCCAGCAGCTTAGTTCTAGCGCGTCAAGAGACCCAGTACTTC
CASSLVLARQETQYF
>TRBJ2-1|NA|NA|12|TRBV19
TGTGCCAGTAGGTTTACCCGTGGAGTGCAGTTCTTC
CASRFTRGVQFF
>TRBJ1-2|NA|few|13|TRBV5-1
TGCGCCTGCAGCCGTGGACAGAGCTATGGCTACACCTTC
CACSRGQSYGYTF
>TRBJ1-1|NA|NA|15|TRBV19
TGTGCCAGTAGTATAGCGACAGGTTATGGTACTGAAGCTTTCTTT
CASSIATGYGTEAFF
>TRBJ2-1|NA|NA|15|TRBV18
TGTGCCAGCTCAATTGGGGGGAGCTCCTACAATGAGCAGTTCTTC
CASSIGGSSYNEQFF
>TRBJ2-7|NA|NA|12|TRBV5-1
TGCGCCAGCAGCCTGACAGATGACGAGCAGTACTTC
CASSLTDDEQYF
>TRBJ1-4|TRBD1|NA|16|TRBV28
TGTGCCAGCAGTTTATCTCGCGGGACAGGATACGAAAAACTGTTTTTT
CASSLSRGTGYEKLFF
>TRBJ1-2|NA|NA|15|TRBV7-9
TGTTCCAGCAGCTTAGTCACAGGATCGCACTATGGCTACACCTTC
CSSSLVTGSHYGYTF
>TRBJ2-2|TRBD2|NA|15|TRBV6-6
TGTGCCTCGGCCCCGGGGGGGCCGGGCACCGGGGAGCTGTTTTTT
CASAPGGPGTGELFF
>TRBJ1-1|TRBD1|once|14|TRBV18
TGTGCCAGCTCTACACAGGGGGCGAACACTGAAGCTTTCTTT
CASSTQGANTEAFF
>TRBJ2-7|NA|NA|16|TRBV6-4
TGTGCCAGCAGTGAAGGGCGGTCTATGAGGGACTACGAGCAGTACTTC
CASSEGRSMRDYEQYF
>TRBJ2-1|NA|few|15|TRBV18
TGTGCCAGCTCACCATTGACGGGGTCCTACAATGAGCAGTTCTTC
CASSPLTGSYNEQFF
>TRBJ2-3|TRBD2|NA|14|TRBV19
TGTGCCAGTAGTATGCTAGCGGGCACAGATACGCAGTATTTT
CASSMLAGTDTQYF
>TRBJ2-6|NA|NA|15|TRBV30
TGTGCCTGGAGGCGACGGGGCTCTGGGGCCAACGTCCTGACTTTC
CAWRRRGSGANVLTF
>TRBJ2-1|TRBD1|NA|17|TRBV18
TGTGCCAGCTCACGCACTCTCACAGGGGGCGCCTACAATGAGCAGTTCTTC
CASSRTLTGGAYNEQFF
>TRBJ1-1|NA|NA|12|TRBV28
TGTGCCAGCAGTGCGGGGTACACTGAAGCTTTCTTT
CASSAGYTEAFF
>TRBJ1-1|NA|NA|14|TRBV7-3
TGTGCCAGCAGCTTAACAGGGGGGAACACTGAAGCTTTCTTT
CASSLTGGNTEAFF
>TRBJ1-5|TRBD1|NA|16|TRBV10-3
TGTGCCATCAGTGAGTGGGGCAGGGGGCGATACCAGCCCCAGCATTTT
CAISEWGRGRYQPQHF
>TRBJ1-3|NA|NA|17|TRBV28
TGTGCCAGCAGGACACACGGGACTGCGAGGTCTGGAAACACCATATATTTT
CASRTHGTARSGNTIYF
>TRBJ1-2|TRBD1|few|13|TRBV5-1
TGCGCCAGCAGCCAAGGGACAGTTCCATGGCTAACCTTC
CASSQGTVPWLTF
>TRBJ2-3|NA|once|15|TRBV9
TGTGCCAGCAGCGTTCAGGGCGGTGCGGCAGATACGCAGTATTTT
CASSVQGGAADTQYF
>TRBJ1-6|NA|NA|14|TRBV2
TGTGCCAGCATACTGACAGGCTATAATTCACCCCTCCACTTT
CASILTGYNSPLHF
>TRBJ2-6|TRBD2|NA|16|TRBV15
TGTGCCACCCGACGGGGGGGAGGTTCTGGGGCCAACGTCCTGACTTTC
CATRRGGGSGANVLTF
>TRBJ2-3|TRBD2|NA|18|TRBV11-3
TGTGCCAGCAGCTTAGGAAGAGCGGGAGGGCCCGCGGCAGATACGCAGTATTTT
CASSLGRAGGPAADTQYF
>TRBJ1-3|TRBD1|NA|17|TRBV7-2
TGTGCCAGCAGCTTATATGGGCCAAGGGGGCCTGGAAACACCATATATTTT
CASSLYGPRGPGNTIYF
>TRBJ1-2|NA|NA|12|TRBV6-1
TGTGCCAGTGGTACAGGAGTCTATGGCTACACCTTC
CASGTGVYGYTF
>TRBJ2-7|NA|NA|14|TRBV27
TGTGCCAGCAGTTTAAGTCCAGGGGAGAACGAGCAGTACTTC
CASSLSPGENEQYF
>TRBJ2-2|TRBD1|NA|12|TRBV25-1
TGTGCCCGGACAGGTCACACCGGGGAGCTGTTTTTT
CARTGHTGELFF
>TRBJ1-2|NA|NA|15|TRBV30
TGTGCCTGGAGTCCCCTTTCCTGGGCGGGTACTGGCTACACCTTC
CAWSPLSWAGTGYTF
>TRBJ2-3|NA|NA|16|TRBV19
TGTGCCAGTAGCGAGAAGGGCCGAGGGTCGGGAGATACGCAGTATTTT
CASSEKGRGSGDTQYF
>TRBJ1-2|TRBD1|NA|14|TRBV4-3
TGCGCCAGCAGCCCCGGGACAGGGGTTTATGGCTACACCTTC
CASSPGTGVYGYTF
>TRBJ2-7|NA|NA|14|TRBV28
TGTGCCAGCAGTTCCCCTCCGGGGAGCTACGAGCAGTACTTC
CASSSPPGSYEQYF
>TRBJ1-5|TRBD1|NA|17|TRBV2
TGTGCCAGCAGTGAAGCGGCCTGGGGACAGGGCAACCGGCCCCAGCATTTT
CASSEAAWGQGNRPQHF
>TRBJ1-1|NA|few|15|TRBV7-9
TGTGCCAGCAGCTTAATGAAGGGGCGCGATACTGAAGCTTTCTTT
CASSLMKGRDTEAFF
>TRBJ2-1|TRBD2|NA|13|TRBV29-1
TGCAGCGTTGTTGTGACTAGCGGCAATGAGCAGTTCTTC
CSVVVTSGNEQFF
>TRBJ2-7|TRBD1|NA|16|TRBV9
TGTGCCAGCAGCCTTCGGACAGGGGGGGACTCCTACGAGCAGTACTTC
CASSLRTGGDSYEQYF
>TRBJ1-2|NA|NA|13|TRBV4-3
TGCGCCAGCAGCCAAACGCGGAACTATGGCTACACCTTC
CASSQTRNYGYTF
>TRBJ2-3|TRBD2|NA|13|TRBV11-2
TGTGCCAGCAGCTTAGAGAAGCGGGGGACGCAGTATTTT
CASSLEKRGTQYF
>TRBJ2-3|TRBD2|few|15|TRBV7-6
TGTGCCAGCAGCTCTAGCGGGAGTTTCACAGATACGCAGTATTTT
CASSSSGSFTDTQYF
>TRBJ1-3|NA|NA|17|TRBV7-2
TGTGCCAGCAGCTTCGCGGGGGGCGGGGTGACTGGAAACACCATATATTTT
CASSFAGGGVTGNTIYF
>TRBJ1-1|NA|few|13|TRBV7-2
TGTGCCAGCAGCTTAGCCCGGAACACTGAAGCTTTCTTT
CASSLARNTEAFF
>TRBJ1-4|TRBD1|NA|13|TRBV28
TGTGCCAGCGGACGGGGACAGGGTGAAAAACTGTTTTTT
CASGRGQGEKLFF
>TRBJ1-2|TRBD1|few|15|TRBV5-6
TGTGCCAGCAGCTTTCAGGACAGGTCTGTTTCTGGCTACACCTTC
CASSFQDRSVSGYTF
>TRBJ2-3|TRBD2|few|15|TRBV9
TGTGCCAGCAGCGTAGGAGCGGGAGGCCTCTATACGCAGTATTTT
CASSVGAGGLYTQYF
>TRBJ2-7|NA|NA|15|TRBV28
TGTGCCAGCAGGAAAGGGGGGGGAAATTATTACGAGCAGTACTTC
CASRKGGGNYYEQYF